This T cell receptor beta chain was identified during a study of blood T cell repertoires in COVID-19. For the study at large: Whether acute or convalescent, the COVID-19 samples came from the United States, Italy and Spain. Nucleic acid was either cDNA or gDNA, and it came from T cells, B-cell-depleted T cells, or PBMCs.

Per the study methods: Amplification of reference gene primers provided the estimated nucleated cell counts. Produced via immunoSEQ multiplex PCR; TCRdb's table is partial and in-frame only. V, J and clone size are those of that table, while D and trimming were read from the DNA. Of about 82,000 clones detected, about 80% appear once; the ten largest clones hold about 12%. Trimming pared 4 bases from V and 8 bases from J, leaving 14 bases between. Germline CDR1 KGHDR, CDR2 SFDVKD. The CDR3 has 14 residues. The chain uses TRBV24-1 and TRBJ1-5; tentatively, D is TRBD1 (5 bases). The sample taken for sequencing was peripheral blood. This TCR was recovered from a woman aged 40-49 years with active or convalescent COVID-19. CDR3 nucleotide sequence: TGTGCCACCAGTGACATCAGGGAAATAAAGCCCCAGCATTTT. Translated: CATSDIREIKPQHF.